This TCR beta chain was identified in a study of blood T cell repertoires in COVID-19. Across the study: Material from acute and convalescent COVID-19 was sourced from the United States, Italy and Spain.

Germline V gene lookup returns CDR1 SGDLS and CDR2 YYNGEE. Trimming removed 0 bases from V and 5 bases from J, with 8 bases in between. The CDR3 runs 13 residues. Details on this clone: Other DNA sequences within the sample encode an identical CDR3.

The assay was immunoSEQ multiplex PCR, and TCRdb's table has in-frame clones only and misses some. The sample records approximately 140,000 clones, 88% being singletons. The sequence came from a man between 65 and 80 years old with active COVID-19. The sequenced sample was peripheral blood. The genes are TRBV9 and TRBJ2-5; tentatively, D is TRBD2 (6 bases). The CDR3 loop is CASSVDRGETQYF. The CDR3, as DNA: TGTGCCAGCAGCGTAGACCGGGGGGAGACCCAGTACTTC.